The entry below describes one T cell receptor (beta chain). As yet, its antigen is unknown. The data belong to a study of T cell repertoires in cytomegalovirus infection. The wider study: Public TCR beta signatures provided an indication of both CMV infection and a matching HLA type. Study-wide findings and caveats: HLA-C-restricted CMV clonotypes gave the most frequent clonotype in two of eight donors.

The germline V gene encodes CDR1 KGHSH and CDR2 LQKENI. Trimming took off 3 bases at V and 8 bases at J, with 13 bases between the two ends. The CDR3 runs 13 residues. MiXCR, run by TCRdb on the reads, gives a single entry per CDR3 protein. In the table there are a few hundred thousand distinct CDR3 sequences, 25% of which are singletons. The chain carries TRBV18 and TRBJ1-1, with D perhaps TRBD1 (5 bases). This TCR was recovered from a human donor in good health (CMV status not recorded). Some clones in this sample may be carry-over from other donors' samples. This material consisted of cultured PBMCs, taken from culture after CMV antigen stimulation. CDR3 sequence: CASSPDMQGEAFF. DNA of the CDR3: TGTGCCAGCTCACCGGACATGCAGGGAGAAGCTTTCTTT. The variable domain in full, with the rest retrieved from reference TRBV18 and TRBJ1-1, is NAGVMQNPRHLVRRRGQEARLRCSPMKGHSHVYWYRQLPEEGLKFMVYLQKENIIDESGMPKERFSAEFPKEGPSILRIQQVVRGDSAAYFCASSPDMQGEAFFGQGTRLTVV.